This T cell receptor beta chain emerged from a study of T cell responses to AZD1222 COVID-19 vaccine. Broader study findings: The peak T cell response came first, and repertoires were sampled only after it. Clonal diversity was possibly underestimated; the donors were predominantly white British and more often female. Variant regions that are unmutated are reportedly the target of nearly half of spike-specific TCRs.

Sequencing was performed with immunoSEQ multiplex PCR; in TCRdb, only in-frame clones are kept and a portion is missing. The table records approximately 130,000 clones, around 83% of them present only once. Trimming removed 3 bases from V and 6 bases from J, with 11 bases in between. CDR1 SGHVS and CDR2 FQNEAQ come from the germline V gene. The CDR3 sequence is 13 residues long. With respect to this clone: The antigen is undetermined.

The gene calls are TRBV7-8 and TRBJ1-1; D gene unclear. This receptor was taken from an adult who received the AZD1222 COVID-19 vaccine. This material consisted of peripheral blood, taken 28 days after the second AZD1222 dose. CDR3 bases: TGTGCCAGCAGCTTCGGGAGGACCTCTGAAGCTTTCTTT. Encoded protein: CASSFGRTSEAFF.